The 26 T cell receptor beta chains given below trace back to one sample, sequenced in a study of blood T cell repertoires in COVID-19. Sequencing was performed with immunoSEQ multiplex PCR; in TCRdb, only in-frame clones are kept and a portion is missing. This sample yields about 270,000 clones, of which approximately 80% are seen a single time; approximately 9% belongs to the top ten. Sequencing was performed on peripheral blood. The receptors originated from a human donor in a cohort sampled during active COVID-19.

The chain has TRBV24-1 and TRBJ1-1, with D perhaps TRBD1 (6 bases). There are 12 residues in the CDR3. Trimming stripped 12 bases from V and 2 bases from J, with 12 bases between. Germline V lookup: CDR1 KGHDR, CDR2 SFDVKD. The CDR3 DNA reads as TGTGCCTCCGACAGGCATAACACTGAAGCTTTCTTT. This translates into CASDRHNTEAFF.

There are a few counts of this clone. The J gene is TRBJ2-1, the V gene TRBV5-1, with 15 bases identical to TRBD2. The CDR3 sequence is 18 residues long. Germline V gene sequence: CDR1 SGHRS, CDR2 YFSETQ. Losses at the gene ends were 4 bases for V and 2 bases for J; bases not matched to a gene: 7. The CDR3 DNA reads TGCGCCAGCAGCCCCGGGACTAGCGGGGGGATAGCCTACAATGAGCAGTTCTTC. Translated, it gives CASSPGTSGGIAYNEQFF.

The chain uses TRBV7-2 and TRBJ2-1, with D possibly being TRBD1 (6 bases). Between the trimmed V and J ends, which lost 5 bases and 4 bases, there was a span of 12 bases. The CDR3 loop spans 14 amino acids. CDR1 and CDR2 (germline): SGHTA, FQGNSA. The CDR3: CASSPRTVYNEQFF. Written as DNA, the CDR3 is TGTGCCAGCAGCCCTAGGACAGTTTACAATGAGCAGTTCTTC.

The J gene is TRBJ1-5, the V gene TRBV19; the D is unclear. Germline CDR1 reads LNHDA; CDR2 reads SQIVND (reference sequence). V was clipped by 1 base and J by 1 base, with 14 bases between them. The CDR3 is 17 residues long. CDR3 DNA sequence: TGTGCCAGTAGTATAGTTGGAGTCCCCTTGAGCAATCAGCCCCAGCATTTT. Translation gives CASSIVGVPLSNQPQHF.

The chain links TRBV2 to TRBJ2-3; 9 positions agree with TRBD2. J lost 6 bases, V lost 1 base, and 5 bases had no gene match. The CDR3 is 15 residues long. The germline CDR1 and CDR2 sequences are SNHLY and FYNNEI. The CDR3 DNA reads as TGTGCCAGCAGTGAAGGCGCGGGGGGGCTGGATACGCAGTATTTT. Its protein product is CASSEGAGGLDTQYF.

The V and J genes are TRBV28 and TRBJ1-2; possible D gene TRBD1, 6 bases. The CDR3 runs to 10 residues. Trimming removed 10 bases from V and 7 bases from J, with 10 bases in between. The germline V gene encodes CDR1 MDHEN and CDR2 SYDVKM. This CDR3 reads CATQGFGYTF. CDR3 bases: TGTGCCACCCAGGGGTTTGGCTACACCTTC.

The rearrangement links TRBV6-2 or TRBV6-3 to TRBJ1-6; possibly TRBD1 for D (6 bases). The CDR3 runs to 15 residues. Looked up from germline, CDR1 is MNHEY and CDR2 is SVGEGT. Trimming removed 7 bases from V and 6 bases from J, with 16 bases in between. DNA of the CDR3: TGTGCCAGCACCCCCCGGCAGGGGTCTAATTCACCCCTCCACTTT. Encoded protein: CASTPRQGSNSPLHF.

The rearrangement joins TRBV7-8 to TRBJ2-5, with 10 bases identical to TRBD1. The CDR3 has 16 residues. Germline lookup yields CDR1 SGHVS and CDR2 FQNEAQ. With V trimmed by 5 bases and J by 4 bases, 10 bases remained unmatched. The CDR3 spells CASSHRSRDRGETQYF. The CDR3 coding sequence is TGTGCCAGCAGCCACCGGTCGCGGGACAGGGGAGAGACCCAGTACTTC.

The chain couples TRBV7-9 to TRBJ2-3; TRBD2 matches at 9 bases. Trimming removed 5 bases from V and 2 bases from J; junction bases left unmatched: 11. The CDR3 length is 17 residues. Looked up from germline, CDR1 is SEHNR and CDR2 is FQNEAQ (reference sequence). The CDR3 DNA follows: TGTGCCAGCAGCCTCGGCGCGGGAGGGCCGGTCACAGATACGCAGTATTTT. As protein: CASSLGAGGPVTDTQYF.

The chain combines TRBV18 with TRBJ2-7; unclear D gene. Trimming shortened V by 0 bases and J by 0 bases, and 6 bases separated the two germline ends. This CDR3 has 14 residues. The V gene's germline CDR1 is KGHSH and CDR2 LQKENI. Here the CDR3 reads CASSPPAGSYEQYF. Written as DNA, the CDR3 is TGTGCCAGCTCACCACCAGCTGGCTCCTACGAGCAGTACTTC.

The J gene is TRBJ2-5, the V gene TRBV20-1; D not resolved. Trimming shortened V by 3 bases and J by 5 bases, and 13 bases separated the two germline ends. This CDR3 is built from 13 residues. Germline V gene lookup returns CDR1 DFQATT and CDR2 SNEGSKA (reference sequence). The CDR3 coding sequence is TGCAGTGCTAGTAGAGGCCCGGAGGAGACCCAGTACTTC. Its translation is CSASRGPEETQYF.

V and J are TRBV2 and TRBJ2-3; perhaps TRBD2 as D (5 bases). Trimming shortened V by 7 bases and J by 4 bases, and 12 bases separated the two germline ends. Germline lookup yields CDR1 SNHLY and CDR2 FYNNEI. The CDR3 has 13 residues. The CDR3 coding sequence is TGTGCCAGCACTTATCGGGGATCAGATACGCAGTATTTT. It codes for CASTYRGSDTQYF.

The rearrangement joins TRBV5-4 to TRBJ2-7, with D unclear. V lost 4 bases, J lost 3 bases, and 11 bases lay in between. This CDR3 has 13 residues. Germline assignment: CDR1 SGHNT and CDR2 YYREEE (reference sequence). In nucleotides, the CDR3 is TGTGCCAGCAGCCCTAGGTCGGGCTACGAGCAGTACTTC. Its translation: CASSPRSGYEQYF.

The DNA for the CDR3 is TGTGCCAGCAGTTTAACACTAGCGGGGGAGCAGTACTTC. Translating it yields CASSLTLAGEQYF. The chain joins TRBV12-3 or TRBV12-4 to TRBJ2-7, with 10 nucleotides matching TRBD2. The length of the CDR3 is 13 residues. J gave up 7 bases and V 2 bases, and 2 bases lay outside the gene matches.

This clone was counted at least ten times. The junction departs from germline at one end; a sequencing error may be responsible. The DNA of the CDR3 is TGTGCCAGCAGCTTACGGACAGGGGGAAGGAACTTC. Translation gives CASSLRTGGRNF. The J gene is TRBJ2-7, the V gene TRBV7-9; 10 bases fit TRBD1. CDR1 and CDR2 from the germline V gene are SEHNR and FQNEAQ (reference sequence). The length of the CDR3 is 12 residues.

The rearrangement uses TRBV2 and TRBJ1-6, with a weak D call TRBD1 (5 bases). Trimming took off 3 bases at V and 8 bases at J, with 20 bases between the two ends. The CDR3 spans 17 residues. Germline V lookup: CDR1 SNHLY, CDR2 FYNNEI. In nucleotides, the CDR3 is TGTGCCAGCAGTGATATGGTTGTGGGACGGAGGGATTCACCCCTCCACTTT. This encodes CASSDMVVGRRDSPLHF. The full variable domain, rest sourced from reference TRBV2 and TRBJ1-6, is EPEVTQTPSHQVTQMGQEVILRCVPISNHLYFYWYRQILGQKVEFLVSFYNNEISEKSEIFDDQFSVERPDGSNFTLKIRSTKLEDSAMYFCASSDMVVGRRDSPLHFGNGTRLTVT.

This chain uses TRBV19 with TRBJ2-7; D is possibly TRBD1 (5 bases). CDR3 length: 15 residues. Trimming pared 3 bases from V and 2 bases from J, leaving 14 bases between. The germline gives CDR1 LNHDA, CDR2 SQIVND (reference sequence). CDR3 sequence (DNA): TGTGCCAGTAGTATCAGGGCTACAACTACCTACGAGCAGTACTTC. Protein product: CASSIRATTTYEQYF.

The chain is built from TRBV5-3 and TRBJ2-7, with TRBD1 matching 8 bases. TRBV5-3 is sorted into the ORF group, with uncertain function. The V segment lost 0 bases and the J segment 2 bases; nucleotides outside the gene matches: 7. The CDR3 consists of 16 residues. CDR3 in DNA: TGTGCCAGAAGCTTGGCTATTCCGGGACAGGCCTACGAGCAGTACTTC. Translation gives CARSLAIPGQAYEQYF.

This clone was observed a handful of times. The chain combines TRBV4-1 with TRBJ2-3; D is unclear. This CDR3 spans 17 amino acids. Germline CDR1 is MGHRA and CDR2 is YSYEKL. V lost 0 bases and J 2 bases, leaving 15 bases between the germline ends. The CDR3 protein is CASSQEPDIVPTDTQYF. The DNA for the CDR3 is TGCGCCAGCAGCCAAGAACCCGATATAGTTCCCACAGATACGCAGTATTTT.

The genes are TRBV6-4 and TRBJ2-5; TRBD2 aligns across 14 bases. Germline values: CDR1 MRHNA, CDR2 SNTAGT. This CDR3 has 16 amino acids. The V gene end was trimmed by 6 bases and the J gene end by 6 bases; junction bases not matched to a gene: 9. The CDR3 DNA is TGTGCCAGCAGCCCCGGGACTAGCGGGAGCTTGAAGACCCAGTACTTC. Protein: CASSPGTSGSLKTQYF.

The chain couples TRBV18 to TRBJ1-2, with 9 bases aligning to TRBD1. The CDR3 runs 17 residues. J lost 1 base, V lost 0 bases, and 6 bases had no gene match. Germline CDR1 reads KGHSH; CDR2 reads LQKENI. The CDR3 protein is CASSPPGQGQNNYGYTF. DNA of the CDR3: TGTGCCAGCTCACCACCGGGACAGGGACAGAATAACTATGGCTACACCTTC.

The J gene is TRBJ2-1, the V gene TRBV10-3; 8 nucleotides match TRBD1. After removal of 5 bases from V and 5 bases from J, the junction contained 2 bases not matched to a gene. Germline CDR1 ENHRY, CDR2 SYGVKD. The CDR3 extends over 13 amino acids. CDR3 sequence: CAISNRGDNEQFF. DNA of the CDR3: TGTGCCATCAGTAACAGGGGGGACAATGAGCAGTTCTTC.

This clone has a single count. An end of the junction differs from the germline gene, which may be a read error. The V gene is TRBV5-1, the J gene TRBJ2-2; 8 nucleotides align to TRBD1. The CDR3 is 15 residues long. CDR1 and CDR2 (germline): SGHRS, YFSETQ. In nucleotides, the CDR3 is TGCGCCAGCAGATTGGGACAGGACCTCACCGGGGAGCTGTTTTTT. Translation gives CASRLGQDLTGELFF.

This chain links TRBV29-1 with TRBJ1-5; 8 bases agree with TRBD1. The CDR3 has 15 amino acids. CDR1 is SQVTM, CDR2 ANQGSEA, per germline. V lost 5 bases, J lost 0 bases, and 6 bases stayed unmatched. CDR3 region: CSVTTGGSSNQPQHF. The CDR3 coding sequence is TGCAGCGTTACTACAGGGGGAAGTAGCAATCAGCCCCAGCATTTT.

The chain uses TRBV6-6 and TRBJ1-6; tentatively, D is TRBD1 (5 bases). This CDR3 has 16 residues. Germline V lookup: CDR1 MNHNY, CDR2 SVGAGI (reference sequence). Trimming cost V 7 bases and J 7 bases, with 20 bases left between them. The DNA for the CDR3 is TGTGCCAGCATCAGCCCAGGGCGCCAGGTCAATTCACCCCTCCACTTT. This sequence encodes CASISPGRQVNSPLHF.

Comments on this clone: Other DNA sequences in this specimen translate into the identical CDR3. This chain uses TRBV6-6 with TRBJ1-2; unclear D gene. The CDR3 consists of 10 residues. Germline V gene lookup returns CDR1 MNHNY and CDR2 SVGAGI (reference sequence). V shed 6 bases and J shed 6 bases, with 5 bases lying between them. CDR3 loop: CASSRDGYTF. The CDR3 coding sequence is TGTGCCAGCAGCCGCGATGGCTACACCTTC.